The subject of this entry is one TCR beta chain. A few counts support this clonotype. Its antigen is not yet known. No base quality values were provided; no much bigger clone lies one nucleotide off. The CDR3 goes from the cysteine to the phenylalanine over 14 residues. The sequence is cut down to CDR3 DNA, 42 bases in frame from base 1. V is pared back by 2 bases and J by 4 bases, with 11 bases lying between the germline termini. The germline V gene sets CDR1 to MNHEY and CDR2 to SVGAGI. Stable Graves' hyperthyroidism was defined as no progression to ophthalmopathy during 18 months of follow-up. Hyperthyroidism patients were newly diagnosed, with disease duration under 2 months, and aged 18 to 65 years. The study excluded patients with uncontrolled infections, other autoimmune diseases, pregnancy or lactation. Diagnoses were based on clinical symptoms, serum thyroxine and TRAb, thyroid ultrasound and orbital computed tomography. PBMCs were isolated from 10 ml of fresh peripheral blood by Ficoll-Paque density gradient centrifugation. Trizol reagent was used to extract total RNA, and RNA quality was then checked on an Agilent 2100 Bioanalyzer.

TCR beta CDR3 regions were amplified from RNA transcripts. A first-round RT-PCR of the TCR CDR3 used the HTBI primer set with the Qiagen OneStep RT-PCR kit. A second multiplex PCR round built the libraries, followed by size selection and purification. Libraries were sequenced paired-end with 100 bp reads on an Illumina HiSeq2000. Per the original workflow: SOAPnuke was used to process the raw data, removing reads that contained adapters or uncalled bases, had a mean Phred below 15, or lacked an exact match to the constant primer or identifier. COPE v1.2.5 was used to merge high-quality paired reads, and clonotypes were defined as unique nucleotide sequences. MiTCR v1.1 was used to align clonotypes to the IMGT TRBV, TRBD and TRBJ reference segments. Analysis was restricted to V-J combinations with a frequency above 0.0001, which covered 99.2% of repertoires. The TCS score was defined as F50 (clonal expansion) divided by E x V (chaos), with BLOSUM62-based TCRdist calculated between CDR3 peptides within each V-J. Welch's t-statistics and random forest reduced around 550 V-J features to some 14, which were used in a naive Bayes classifier (R e1071). TCRdb reworked the public reads: Q25 trimming with fastp, MiXCR clone assembly, productive beta chains retained. Each entry merges the rows of one CDR3 protein and shows their most common DNA and genes. It is TCRdb's table, rather than the study itself, that gives the V and J calls and clone size. For this sample there are 400,000 to 500,000 distinct CDR3 sequences; 12% to 15% appear just once. Less than 6.5% of the sample comes from the top ten.

The data were taken from a study of T cells in Graves' hyperthyroidism and ophthalmopathy (dated by TCRdb to about 2019). Context from the whole study: Peripheral blood samples were taken at the time of initial diagnosis, prior to any treatment. A discovery cohort of about a hundred patients, approximately 44 with Graves' ophthalmopathy and 57 with stable Graves' hyperthyroidism, was used to find distinguishing TCR V-J signatures. After blood sampling, hyperthyroidism patients were treated with methimazole at a starting dose of 30 mg daily, and ophthalmopathy patients were treated with high-dose intravenous methylprednisolone. The 75 to 100 discovery patients were randomly split 7:3 into training and test sets. The paper reports TCR Vbeta CDR3 sequencing of more than 120 peripheral blood samples: around 45 ophthalmopathy, 75 to 80 hyperthyroidism and 17 progressor patients. In addition, the study compared T-cell repertoires in thyroid tissue and in blood from a handful of Graves' hyperthyroidism patients. Whether ophthalmopathy could be predicted prospectively was tested in an independent validation cohort made up of roughly 19 hyperthyroidism patients plus 17 patients who later progressed to ophthalmopathy. The study at large found these results: Ophthalmopathy was separated from stable hyperthyroidism by a 13 V-J signature model, with 87.88% sensitivity and 81% to 83% specificity obtained in cross-validation and 80%/75% obtained in testing. Most expanded thyroid clonotypes (frequency above 0.001) were also detected in blood, a finding suggesting that blood repertoires may reflect thyroid immune responses. In validation, the model predicted progression to ophthalmopathy a median of approximately 6.3 months before onset, with approximately 68% sensitivity and more than 72% specificity. Sample size was not statistically predetermined, and blinding of investigators to group allocation was not performed.

Sequencing was performed on blood. The clonotype comes from a woman aged 18-29 years with Graves' hyperthyroidism. This sequence uses TRBV6-5 and TRBJ1-2, with no D gene named confidently. This receptor carries the CDR3 CASSYDSRSYGYTF. The DNA sequence is given as TGTGCCAGCAGTTACGACTCCAGGAGCTATGGCTACACCTTC.